A single sample gave rise to the 17 T cell receptor beta chains below, sequenced in a study of T cell changes during pregnancy in multiple sclerosis. Produced via immunoSEQ multiplex PCR; TCRdb's table is partial and in-frame only. The repertoire holds tens of thousands of clones, with roughly 92% as singletons. This sample comprised peripheral blood, obtained in the third trimester of pregnancy. The receptors here all came from a female donor in good health, enrolled as a control in a pregnancy study.

This clone showed up just once. The chain links TRBV7-9 to TRBJ2-5; the match to TRBD2 covers 8 bases. The CDR3 has 15 amino acids. Germline V gene data show CDR1 as SEHNR and CDR2 as FQNEAQ (reference sequence). With V trimmed by 5 bases and J by 5 bases, 10 bases remained unmatched. The CDR3: CASSVGLAVGETQYF. The CDR3 DNA follows: TGTGCCAGCAGCGTCGGACTAGCAGTTGGTGAGACCCAGTACTTC.

The rearrangement links TRBV5-4 to TRBJ2-2; TRBD1 might be the D (6 bases). V gave up 0 bases and J gave up 3 bases, with 9 bases separating them. Germline V lookup: CDR1 SGHNT, CDR2 YYREEE (reference sequence). This CDR3 is built from 15 residues. CDR3 sequence: CASSLEPGDTGELFF. CDR3 DNA sequence: TGTGCCAGCAGCTTGGAGCCAGGGGACACCGGGGAGCTGTTTTTT. The full variable domain, with the rest looked up from reference TRBV5-4 and TRBJ2-2, is ETGVTQSPTHLIKTRGQQVTLRCSSQSGHNTVSWYQQALGQGPQFIFQYYREEENGRGNFPPRFSGLQFPNYSSELNVNALELDDSALYLCASSLEPGDTGELFFGEGSRLTVL.

This chain connects TRBV5-6 to TRBJ2-7; 7 bases align to TRBD1. The J segment lost 0 bases and the V segment lost 4 bases, leaving 10 bases of the junction unmatched. CDR1 is SGHDT, CDR2 YYEEEE, per germline. The CDR3 contains 16 residues. The CDR3 is CASSTTWDSYSYEQYF. The DNA for the CDR3 is TGTGCCAGCAGCACGACTTGGGACAGCTACTCCTACGAGCAGTACTTC.

This clone was counted a single time. J is TRBJ2-1 and V is TRBV18; D possibly corresponds to TRBD1 (5 bases). V lost 2 bases to trimming and J lost 7 bases, with 12 bases between them. There are 14 residues in the CDR3. Per the germline V gene, CDR1 is KGHSH and CDR2 is LQKENI. The CDR3 coding sequence is TGTGCCAGCTCACCATTATGGCCAGGGAATGAGCAGTTCTTC. It encodes CASSPLWPGNEQFF.

The table lists this clone with a few counts. The V and J genes are TRBV5-1 and TRBJ1-1; D not resolved. Germline values: CDR1 SGHRS, CDR2 YFSETQ. The germline V and J ends were trimmed by 5 bases and 1 base, with 12 bases remaining between them. CDR3 length equals 14 residues. For the CDR3, the DNA is TGCGCCAGCAGATTCGACACTCCGAACACTGAAGCTTTCTTT. Translated, it gives CASRFDTPNTEAFF. Full variable domain (remainder filled in from reference TRBV5-1 and TRBJ1-1): KAGVTQTPRYLIKTRGQQVTLSCSPISGHRSVSWYQQTPGQGLQFLFEYFSETQRNKGNFPGRFSGRQFSNSRSEMNVSTLELGDSALYLCASRFDTPNTEAFFGQGTRLTVV.

This chain connects TRBV2 to TRBJ2-7; tentative D call: TRBD1 (6 bases). Germline assignment: CDR1 SNHLY and CDR2 FYNNEI. The CDR3 has 14 amino acids. V lost 7 bases to trimming and J lost 3 bases, with 16 bases between them. CDR3 in amino acids: CASTIQGDGYEQYF. CDR3 sequence (DNA): TGTGCCAGCACGATACAGGGAGACGGCTACGAGCAGTACTTC.

The V call is TRBV5-1, the J call TRBJ2-1, with 7 bases that match TRBD2. Germline V gives CDR1 SGHRS, CDR2 YFSETQ. V was pared by 4 bases and J by 9 bases, with 10 bases of the junction left unmatched. The CDR3 contains 14 residues. CDR3 nucleotides: TGCGCCAGCAGCACCGCGGGACTATCCGGTGAGCAGTTCTTC. The encoded protein is CASSTAGLSGEQFF. The complete variable domain, with remaining parts taken from reference TRBV5-1 and TRBJ2-1, reads KAGVTQTPRYLIKTRGQQVTLSCSPISGHRSVSWYQQTPGQGLQFLFEYFSETQRNKGNFPGRFSGRQFSNSRSEMNVSTLELGDSALYLCASSTAGLSGEQFFGPGTRLTVL.

The chain joins TRBV30 to TRBJ1-1, with D maybe TRBD1 (5 bases). This CDR3 spans 11 amino acids. Trimming took off 4 bases at V and 4 bases at J, with 7 bases between the two ends. CDR1 is GTSNPN and CDR2 is SVGIG in the germline V gene (reference sequence). The DNA for the CDR3 is TGTGCCTGGACGGGGGTCACTGAAGCTTTCTTT. This gives the protein CAWTGVTEAFF.

V usage is TRBV19 and J usage is TRBJ2-7; 8 nucleotides line up with TRBD2. V shed 6 bases, J shed 0 bases, and the junction held 19 bases outside the gene matches. The CDR3 covers 19 residues. Germline V gives CDR1 LNHDA, CDR2 SQIVND (reference sequence). The CDR3 region has the DNA TGTGCCAGTAGCCCGGGGGGGACCTCACCCAGGGGAATCTCCTACGAGCAGTACTTC. Translation: CASSPGGTSPRGISYEQYF.

V and J are TRBV6-1 and TRBJ2-1; 7 positions match TRBD1. The V segment lost 6 bases and the J segment 8 bases; nucleotides outside the gene matches: 4. CDR1 and CDR2 (germline): MNHNS, SASEGT. This CDR3 has 12 amino acids. The CDR3 sequence is CASRNRGDEQFF. For the CDR3, the DNA is TGTGCCAGCAGGAACAGGGGTGATGAGCAGTTCTTC.

This chain uses TRBV19 with TRBJ2-7, with 7 bases aligning to TRBD2. The CDR3 runs to 13 residues. The germline CDR1 and CDR2 sequences are LNHDA and SQIVND (reference sequence). J gave up 1 base and V 6 bases, and 3 bases lay outside the gene matches. The CDR3 sequence is CASSGGISYEQYF. The CDR3 DNA is TGTGCCAGTAGCGGGGGGATTTCCTACGAGCAGTACTTC.

V is TRBV5-4 and J is TRBJ2-6; possibly TRBD2 for D (5 bases). The germline CDR1 and CDR2 sequences are SGHNT and YYREEE (reference sequence). The CDR3 spans 16 residues. V lost 4 bases and J 2 bases, leaving 13 bases between the germline ends. This CDR3 reads CASSLKVRAGANVLTF. The CDR3 coding sequence is TGTGCCAGCAGCCTGAAAGTGAGGGCTGGGGCCAACGTCCTGACTTTC.

This sequence joins TRBV11-3 and TRBJ1-5, with TRBD1 matching over 7 bases. This CDR3 is 17 amino acids long. V gave up 3 bases and J gave up 6 bases; unmatched junction bases: 14. Germline CDR1 SGHNT, CDR2 YENEEA. The CDR3 DNA reads as TGTGCCAGCAGCTTTGAGGAAAGGCAGGGGGTTTGTCAGCCCCAGCATTTT. Translation gives CASSFEERQGVCQPQHF.

The V and J genes are TRBV19 and TRBJ2-1; possibly TRBD2 for D (5 bases). V was clipped by 10 bases and J by 4 bases, with 23 bases between them. Germline loops: CDR1 LNHDA, CDR2 SQIVND (reference sequence). This CDR3 is 16 amino acids long. The CDR3 DNA follows: TGTGCCACTAGCCGGAGAACTAGGTCGGTATACAATGAGCAGTTCTTC. It translates to CATSRRTRSVYNEQFF.

The rearrangement links TRBV20-1 to TRBJ1-1, with D perhaps TRBD1 (6 bases). The V end was cut by 6 bases, the J end by 5 bases, with 10 bases between. CDR1 and CDR2 from the germline V gene are DFQATT and SNEGSKA (reference sequence). CDR3 length: 11 amino acids. CDR3 loop: CSAATGTEAFF. The CDR3 nucleotides are TGCAGTGCCGCCACAGGGACTGAAGCTTTCTTT.

This clone was recorded a few times. The rearrangement uses TRBV9 and TRBJ2-7, with 8 positions matching TRBD1. The CDR3 is 16 residues long. Trimming took 4 bases from V and 1 from J; bases not matched to a gene: 10. The germline V gene has CDR1 SGDLS and CDR2 YYNGEE. The CDR3 is CASSSSGGTGSYEQYF. Here the CDR3 DNA reads TGTGCCAGCAGCTCATCAGGGGGGACAGGTTCCTACGAGCAGTACTTC.

This chain links TRBV28 with TRBJ1-2, with 7 bases fitting TRBD1. The CDR3 has 13 amino acids. CDR1 is MDHEN and CDR2 is SYDVKM in the germline V gene. The V gene end was trimmed by 5 bases and the J gene end by 4 bases; junction bases not matched to a gene: 4. CDR3 amino acids: CASSLTGVYGYTF. In DNA, the CDR3 is TGTGCCAGCAGTCTTACAGGGGTCTATGGCTACACCTTC.